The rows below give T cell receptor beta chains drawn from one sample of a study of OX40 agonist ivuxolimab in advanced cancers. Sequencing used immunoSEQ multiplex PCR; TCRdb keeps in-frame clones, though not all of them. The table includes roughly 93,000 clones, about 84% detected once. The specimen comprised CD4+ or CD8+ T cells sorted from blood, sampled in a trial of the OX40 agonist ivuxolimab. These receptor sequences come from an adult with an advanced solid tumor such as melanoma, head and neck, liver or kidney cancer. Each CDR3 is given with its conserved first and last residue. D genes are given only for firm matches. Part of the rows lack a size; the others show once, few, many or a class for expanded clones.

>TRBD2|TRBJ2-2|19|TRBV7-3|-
CASSPRTSGGAANTGELFF
TGTGCCAGCAGCCCTCGGACTAGCGGGGGGGCCGCGAACACCGGGGAGCTGTTTTTT
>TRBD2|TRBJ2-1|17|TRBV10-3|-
CAISESRGSGRMYEQFF
TGTGCCATCAGTGAGTCGAGGGGTAGCGGGAGGATGTATGAGCAGTTCTTC
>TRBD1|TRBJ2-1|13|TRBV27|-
CASSGTGPNEQFF
TGTGCCAGCAGTGGGACAGGGCCGAATGAGCAGTTCTTC
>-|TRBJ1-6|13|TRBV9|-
CASSASRNSPLHF
TGTGCCAGCAGCGCTTCCAGGAATTCACCCCTCCACTTT
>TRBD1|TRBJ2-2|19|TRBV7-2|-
CASSLGRRATGGAAGELFF
TGTGCCAGCAGCTTAGGTCGTAGGGCGACAGGGGGCGCCGCCGGGGAGCTGTTTTTT
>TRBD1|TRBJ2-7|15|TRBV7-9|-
CASSAPSQGAHEQYF
TGTGCCAGCAGCGCCCCTTCCCAGGGGGCTCACGAGCAGTACTTC
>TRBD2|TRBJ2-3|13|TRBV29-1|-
CSVGGGNFETQYF
TGCAGCGTTGGGGGGGGAAACTTTGAGACGCAGTATTTT
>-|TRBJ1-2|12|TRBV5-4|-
CASSADGYGYTF
TGTGCCAGCAGCGCCGACGGCTATGGCTACACCTTC
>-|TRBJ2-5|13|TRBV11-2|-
CASSRDNQETQYF
TGTGCCAGCAGCAGGGACAACCAAGAGACCCAGTACTTC
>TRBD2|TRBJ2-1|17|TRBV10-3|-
CAISDTPGGRAGNEQFF
TGTGCCATCAGTGACACCCCGGGCGGGAGGGCCGGCAATGAGCAGTTCTTC
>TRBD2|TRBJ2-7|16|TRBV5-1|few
CASSLETSGRAHEQYF
TGCGCCAGCAGCTTGGAGACTAGCGGGAGGGCCCACGAGCAGTACTTC
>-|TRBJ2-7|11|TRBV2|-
CASIMGYEQYF
TGTGCCAGCATCATGGGTTACGAGCAGTACTTC
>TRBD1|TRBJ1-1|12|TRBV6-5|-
CASSYSDRRTFF
TGTGCCAGCAGTTACTCGGACAGGAGAACTTTCTTT
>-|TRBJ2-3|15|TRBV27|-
CASSPGSAGTDTQYF
TGTGCCAGCAGCCCCGGGTCCGCAGGCACAGATACGCAGTATTTT
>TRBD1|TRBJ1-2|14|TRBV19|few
CASSPQTGGYGYTF
TGTGCCAGTAGTCCCCAGACAGGGGGCTATGGCTACACCTTC